The 30 T cell receptor beta chains below all came from one sample that was sequenced in a study of blood T cell repertoires in COVID-19. Sequenced by immunoSEQ multiplex PCR; TCRdb stores in-frame clones only, minus some. Of around 230,000 clones listed, roughly 85% were seen once; the top ten hold more than 4.5%. The specimen was peripheral blood. The receptor set was obtained from a middle-aged man with COVID-19, enrolled during active disease.

The rearrangement uses TRBV1 and TRBJ2-5; TRBD1, the table's D call, was not compared with the DNA. TRBV1 is termed a pseudogene. This CDR3 is built from 14 residues. CDR3 DNA sequence: TGCACCAGCAGCCTTACAGGAGACCAAGAGACCCAGTACTTC. This encodes CTSSLTGDQETQYF.

In this sample, this clone turned up a few times. The rearrangement links TRBV5-1 to TRBJ2-7; the D gene is possibly TRBD2 (6 bases). V lost 4 bases and J 10 bases, leaving 15 bases between the germline ends. Germline V gene lookup returns CDR1 SGHRS and CDR2 YFSETQ. The CDR3 covers 12 residues. This CDR3 is CASSPDRGAQYF. The CDR3 DNA follows: TGCGCCAGCAGCCCAGACCGCGGGGCACAGTACTTC.

The V call is TRBV18, the J call TRBJ1-2; D is perhaps TRBD1 (5 bases). The V gene lost 4 bases and the J gene lost 3 bases, with 15 bases spanning the gap. CDR3 size: 15 residues. In germline, CDR1 is KGHSH, CDR2 LQKENI. CDR3 loop: CASSLPGGSDYGYTF. The CDR3 DNA reads TGTGCCAGCTCACTACCGGGGGGTAGTGACTATGGCTACACCTTC.

This clone was picked up a small number of times. The CDR3 here is CASSQAAVEETQYF. The CDR3 coding sequence is TGTGCCAGCAGCCAAGCTGCGGTCGAGGAGACCCAGTACTTC. The chain combines TRBV3-1 (or the pseudogene TRBV3-2) with TRBJ2-5; D is undetermined. The V end lost 1 base, the J end lost 5 bases, and 11 bases lay between the germline ends. The length of the CDR3 is 14 residues. Per germline, CDR1 LGHDT and CDR2 YNNKEL (reference sequence).

On this clone itself: Sequence at one end of the junction differs from germline and may be a read error. The CDR3 nucleotides read TGTGCCAGAAGTTTGACCGGGACACCAGAACGCTTGAAGGGCTTC. It translates to CARSLTGTPERLKGF. The V call is TRBV5-3, the J call TRBJ2-7; TRBD1 is a possible D gene (6 bases). TRBV5-3 is assigned to the ORF class and has an uncertain function. The CDR3 is made up of 15 amino acids.

J is TRBJ2-1 and V is TRBV10-3, with 11 bases that match TRBD2. Looked up from germline, CDR1 is ENHRY and CDR2 is SYGVKD. V was clipped by 5 bases and J by 9 bases; unmatched bases: 15. The CDR3 has 17 residues. The CDR3 loop is CAISPRGSGGALREQFF. The CDR3, as DNA: TGTGCCATCAGTCCGCGTGGTAGCGGGGGGGCCCTTCGTGAGCAGTTCTTC.

This clone appeared a few times. The V gene is TRBV7-9, the J gene TRBJ2-2; 9 bases agree with TRBD2. V was clipped by 1 base and J by 13 bases; unmatched bases: 13. The CDR3 sequence is 16 residues long. The germline CDR1 and CDR2 sequences are SEHNR and FQNEAQ (reference sequence). Here the CDR3 DNA reads TGTGCCAGCAGCTTAGAGGCTAGCGGGGCCCCATCTAGGCTGTTTTTT. It encodes CASSLEASGAPSRLFF.

This clone occurred once. CDR3 loop: CASGENTEAFF. Here the CDR3 DNA reads TGTGCCTCCGGGGAGAACACTGAAGCTTTCTTT. The chain links TRBV6-5 to TRBJ1-1; D remains ambiguous. This CDR3 contains 11 residues. Trimming cost V 11 bases and J 1 base, with 8 bases left between them. The germline gives CDR1 MNHEY, CDR2 SVGAGI.

This clone was seen a few times. J is TRBJ1-2 and V is TRBV19; 7 bases fit TRBD1. CDR3 length: 14 amino acids. Germline-derived CDR1 and CDR2 are LNHDA and SQIVND (reference sequence). J lost 4 bases, V lost 5 bases, and 7 bases had no gene match. The CDR3 bases are TGTGCCAGTAGTGGGACAGAAACCACCTATGGCTACACCTTC. Encoded protein: CASSGTETTYGYTF.

The chain carries TRBV7-8 and TRBJ1-5; tentative D call: TRBD1 (5 bases). Germline V gene sequence: CDR1 SGHVS, CDR2 FQNEAQ. Trimming cost V 2 bases and J 5 bases, with 7 bases left between them. This CDR3 is 13 amino acids long. The CDR3 DNA follows: TGTGCCAGCAGCTTATGGGGCGATCAGCCCCAGCATTTT. Its translation is CASSLWGDQPQHF.

This clone was observed a handful of times. The chain employs TRBV7-9 and TRBJ1-1, with D hard to call. V lost 1 base and J 0 bases, leaving 6 bases between the germline ends. Germline CDR1 SEHNR, CDR2 FQNEAQ (reference sequence). The CDR3 consists of 14 residues. This CDR3 is CASSLDRMNTEAFF. The CDR3 coding sequence is TGTGCCAGCAGCTTAGACAGAATGAACACTGAAGCTTTCTTT.

CDR3 in DNA: TGTGCCAGCAGCCAAGAACCCGGACTAGGGGTCTACAATGAGCAGTTCTTC. It codes for CASSQEPGLGVYNEQFF. V usage is TRBV14 and J usage is TRBJ2-1; TRBD2 matches 7 bases. V was pared by 0 bases and J by 3 bases, with 8 bases of the junction left unmatched. Per the germline V gene, CDR1 is SGHDN and CDR2 is FVKESK. The CDR3 is 17 amino acids.

The V gene is TRBV14, the J gene TRBJ2-2; 7 bases match TRBD2. The V and J ends lost 4 bases and 6 bases, in that order; junction bases with no gene match: 17. The CDR3 is 18 amino acids. Germline V gene lookup returns CDR1 SGHDN and CDR2 FVKESK. The CDR3 is CASSLRDYDNPYPGELFF. CDR3 DNA: TGTGCCAGCAGCCTTCGGGACTACGACAACCCTTATCCCGGGGAGCTGTTTTTT.

The rearrangement joins TRBV7-8 to TRBJ1-2; 7 nucleotides match TRBD1. V dropped 5 bases and J dropped 4; count of bases not matched to a gene: 10. The CDR3 spans 15 residues. Germline-derived CDR1 and CDR2 are SGHVS and FQNEAQ. The CDR3 DNA reads as TGTGCCAGCAGCCAAGAGTCCGGGACAGTCTATGGCTACACCTTC. Translation: CASSQESGTVYGYTF.

This rearrangement joins TRBV19 to TRBJ1-6, with 8 bases matching TRBD1. CDR3 length: 15 residues. CDR1 and CDR2 from the germline V gene are LNHDA and SQIVND (reference sequence). The V segment lost 10 bases and the J segment 7 bases; nucleotides outside the gene matches: 12. Here the CDR3 DNA reads TGTGCCACAGGACAGGGAGGGTTTGGGAATTCACCCCTCCACTTT. It translates to CATGQGGFGNSPLHF.

CDR3 amino acids: CASSQFSGGTYNEQFF. CDR3 coding DNA: TGTGCCAGCAGTCAGTTTTCGGGGGGGACCTACAATGAGCAGTTCTTC. V usage is TRBV28 and J usage is TRBJ2-1; the match to TRBD2 covers 8 bases. Germline CDR1 and CDR2: MDHEN and SYDVKM. The CDR3 totals 16 residues. V dropped 5 bases and J dropped 2; count of bases not matched to a gene: 8.

CDR3 protein: CASSYGRDRVSGELFF. CDR3 nucleotides: TGTGCCAGCAGTTATGGACGGGACAGGGTTTCCGGGGAGCTGTTTTTT. The chain links TRBV6-2 or TRBV6-3 to TRBJ2-2; TRBD1 agrees at 9 bases. This CDR3 is 16 amino acids long. Germline assignment: CDR1 MNHEY and CDR2 SVGEGT. V lost 3 bases to trimming and J lost 6 bases; unmatched junction nucleotides: 8.

This clone was observed a handful of times. The V and J genes are TRBV19 and TRBJ1-3; no firm D call. The CDR3 extends over 16 amino acids. V dropped 4 bases and J dropped 0 bases, with 13 bases sitting between them. Looked up from germline, CDR1 is LNHDA and CDR2 is SQIVND (reference sequence). CDR3 loop: CASSRKTPVSGNTIYF. The CDR3 DNA reads as TGTGCCAGTAGTAGGAAGACTCCCGTCTCTGGAAACACCATATATTTT.

The rearrangement uses TRBV30 and TRBJ1-5, with D perhaps TRBD1 (6 bases). The CDR3 consists of 15 residues. With 0 bases removed from V and 7 bases from J, the gap between germline ends came to 16 bases. Germline V lookup: CDR1 GTSNPN, CDR2 SVGIG (reference sequence). CDR3 loop: CAWSVGGQGGQPQHF. The CDR3, as DNA: TGTGCCTGGAGTGTTGGGGGCCAGGGTGGACAGCCCCAGCATTTT.

This chain connects TRBV20-1 to TRBJ2-1, with 7 bases aligning to TRBD1. V trimming: 3 bases; J trimming: 6 bases; junction bases outside the gene matches: 8. In germline, CDR1 is DFQATT, CDR2 SNEGSKA (reference sequence). The CDR3 is 14 residues long. For the CDR3, the DNA is TGCAGTGCTAGTGTACAGGGGTTTGTCAATGAGCAGTTCTTC. Translated: CSASVQGFVNEQFF.

The V gene is TRBV2, the J gene TRBJ2-4; no reliable D call. The CDR3 is made up of 13 amino acids. The V gene lost 3 bases and the J gene lost 9 bases, with 12 bases spanning the gap. CDR1 and CDR2 (germline): SNHLY, FYNNEI. The CDR3, as DNA: TGTGCCAGCAGTGAGCCCGCGCGAGTCATTCAGTACTTC. Translated: CASSEPARVIQYF.

This clone was detected once. The chain recombines TRBV29-1 with TRBJ1-3; maybe TRBD1 (5 bases). This CDR3 contains 14 residues. The V end lost 2 bases, the J end lost 0 bases, and 8 bases lay between the germline ends. Germline-derived CDR1 and CDR2 are SQVTM and ANQGSEA. In DNA, the CDR3 is TGCAGCGTTGAATTGGGGCCCTCTGGAAACACCATATATTTT. Its protein is CSVELGPSGNTIYF.

The V and J genes are TRBV5-1 and TRBJ1-2; a possible D gene is TRBD1 (6 bases). Trimming stripped 3 bases from V and 0 bases from J, with 9 bases between. The CDR3 is 14 residues long. Per the germline V gene, CDR1 is SGHRS and CDR2 is YFSETQ. Here the CDR3 DNA reads TGCGCCAGCAGCTGGGACACTTCTAACTATGGCTACACCTTC. Translation gives CASSWDTSNYGYTF.

V usage is TRBV29-1 and J usage is TRBJ2-1; tentative D call: TRBD2 (6 bases). The V gene's germline CDR1 is SQVTM and CDR2 ANQGSEA. The CDR3 runs to 14 residues. V lost 5 bases and J lost 1, with 12 bases in between. CDR3 in amino acids: CSVKTSISYNEQFF. The DNA for the CDR3 is TGCAGCGTTAAGACTAGTATTTCCTACAATGAGCAGTTCTTC.

This chain links TRBV4-1 with TRBJ2-5; 8 nucleotides align to TRBD2. This CDR3 has 19 residues. Unmatched junction bases numbered 16, after V lost 0 bases and J lost 4 bases. From germline, CDR1 is MGHRA and CDR2 YSYEKL. The CDR3 protein is CASSQDRTQAGAEVETQYF. The CDR3 DNA follows: TGCGCCAGCAGCCAAGATAGGACTCAAGCGGGGGCCGAGGTAGAGACCCAGTACTTC.

The rearrangement links TRBV4-1 to TRBJ1-6; tentative D call: TRBD1 (5 bases). Germline V gives CDR1 MGHRA, CDR2 YSYEKL. Trimming took 0 bases from V and 9 from J, leaving 15 bases between them. The CDR3 is 16 residues long. The CDR3: CASSQDQGRVSSPLHF. The CDR3 nucleotides are TGCGCCAGCAGCCAAGATCAAGGCAGGGTGTCTTCACCCCTCCACTTT.

The chain recombines TRBV6-5 with TRBJ2-1; 11 nucleotides line up with TRBD1. There are 16 residues in the CDR3. The junction had 1 base not matched to a gene; V was cut back by 0 bases and J by 3 bases. Germline CDR1 is MNHEY and CDR2 is SVGAGI. Here the CDR3 DNA reads TGTGCCAGCAGTTACTCAGGGACAGGGGGCTACAATGAGCAGTTCTTC. It specifies CASSYSGTGGYNEQFF.

The chain is built from TRBV6-5 and TRBJ1-2; TRBD1 matches 8 bases. CDR3 length: 13 residues. Trimming at V came to 6 bases and at J to 8 bases, leaving 8 bases not matched to a gene. Germline-derived CDR1 and CDR2 are MNHEY and SVGAGI. CDR3 sequence: CASRNPGGLGYTF. The CDR3 nucleotides read TGTGCCAGCAGAAACCCAGGGGGCCTCGGCTACACCTTC.

This clone appeared a single time. V and J are TRBV6-5 and TRBJ1-5; the D gene is possibly TRBD1 (6 bases). The V gene's germline CDR1 is MNHEY and CDR2 SVGAGI. Trimming left V 6 bases short and J 4 bases short, with 16 bases between. The CDR3 runs to 15 residues. This chain's CDR3 is CASRKLHRENQPQHF. The CDR3 nucleotides are TGTGCCAGCAGAAAACTCCACAGGGAAAATCAGCCCCAGCATTTT.

This chain joins TRBV11-3 and TRBJ2-3, with D maybe TRBD1 (5 bases). CDR1 is SGHNT and CDR2 is YENEEA in the germline V gene. This CDR3 is built from 14 residues. The V end lost 5 bases, the J end lost 5 bases, and 14 bases lay between the germline ends. CDR3 region: CASSTLREKDTQYF. CDR3 bases: TGTGCCAGCAGCACCCTCAGGGAAAAAGATACGCAGTATTTT.